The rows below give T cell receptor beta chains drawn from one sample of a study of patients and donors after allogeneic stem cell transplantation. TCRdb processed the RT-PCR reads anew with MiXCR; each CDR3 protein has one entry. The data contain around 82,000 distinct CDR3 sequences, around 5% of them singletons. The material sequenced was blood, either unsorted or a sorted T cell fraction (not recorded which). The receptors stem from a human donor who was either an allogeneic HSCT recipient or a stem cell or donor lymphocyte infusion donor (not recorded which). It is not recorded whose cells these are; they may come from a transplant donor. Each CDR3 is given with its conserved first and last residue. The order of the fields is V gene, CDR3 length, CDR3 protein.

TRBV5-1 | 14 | CASSFRTGEGTQYF
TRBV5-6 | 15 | CASSIRGWSSYEQYF
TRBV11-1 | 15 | CASSLSGLVSYEQYF
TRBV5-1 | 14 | CASRFQGNSYEQYF
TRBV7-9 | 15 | CASSLAGGPLNEQFF
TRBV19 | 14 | CASSKQGGRYEQYF
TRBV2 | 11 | CASTREDIQYF
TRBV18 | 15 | CASSQGLAGDNEQFF
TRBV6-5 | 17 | CASSSLAGARNTGELFF
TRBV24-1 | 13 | CATGDDSTDTQYF
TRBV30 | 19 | CAWVRKRTGLRGVDYGYTF
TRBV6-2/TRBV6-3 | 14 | CASSYSKVLYEQYF
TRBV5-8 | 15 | CASSFSGGAGNEQFF
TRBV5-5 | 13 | CASSFTGLETQYF
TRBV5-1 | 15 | CASSYGQDRYNEQFF
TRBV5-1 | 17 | CASSLGTRIQPPYGYTF
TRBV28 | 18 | CASSPGVAGPYFSYEQYF
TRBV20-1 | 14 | CSARADGTVYEQYF
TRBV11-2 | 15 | CASSPALGGIDTQYF
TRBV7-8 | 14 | CASSLGGDRNTIYF
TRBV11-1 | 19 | CASSLGNPRTALAKNIQYF
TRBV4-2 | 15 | CASSQETGGGEKLFF
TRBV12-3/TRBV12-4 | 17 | CASRPMSREGGTDTQYF
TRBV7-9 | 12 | CASSSQGNIQYF
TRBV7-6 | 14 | CASSKGPGPYGYTF
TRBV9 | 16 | CASSVARGGSYNEQFF
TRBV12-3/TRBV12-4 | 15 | CASSLARQGGETQYF
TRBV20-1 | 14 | CSARERISGNTIYF
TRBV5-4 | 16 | CASSFGQGATYNEQFF
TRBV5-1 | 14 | CASSFSGSSYEQYF
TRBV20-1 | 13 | CSARDARAYGYTF
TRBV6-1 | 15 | CASSERDGTLYGYTF
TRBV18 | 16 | CASSPGSGIWSYEQYF
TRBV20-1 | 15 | CSSLTGGLLGSEQFF
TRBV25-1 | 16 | CASTLTGGTNTGELFF
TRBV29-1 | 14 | CSVPGLADYNEQFF
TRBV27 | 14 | CASSFWSSTDTQYF
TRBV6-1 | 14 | CASRPRAWGGELFF
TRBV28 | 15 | CASTGWGAGANVLTF
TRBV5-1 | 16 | CASSEGLGQGVREQYF
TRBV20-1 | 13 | CSARLAGTDTQYF
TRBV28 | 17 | CASSSPFASSGANVLTF
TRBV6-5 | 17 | CASSYSPGTENTGELFF
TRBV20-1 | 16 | CSARDGGGADTGELFF
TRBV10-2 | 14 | CASSGLAGRYEQYF
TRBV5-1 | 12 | CASSLDIDTQYF
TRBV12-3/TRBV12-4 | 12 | CASSFGNYGYTF
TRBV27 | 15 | CASSSQGIMWDTQYF
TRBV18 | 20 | CASSPLLAGGDDSGANVLTF
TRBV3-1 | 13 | CASSPIPPNIQYF
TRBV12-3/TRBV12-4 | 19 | CASSRRRRRIGGQDEKLFF
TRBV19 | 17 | CASSIGQGQRNTGELFF